This T cell receptor beta chain was identified in a study of CD8+CD57+ T cells in acquired aplastic anemia. At the level of the study: An average of roughly 3 ug of DNA was obtained from sorted CD4+ and CD8+ cells.

Genomic DNA constituted the template upon which TCR beta VDJ and CDR3 profiling was performed. TCRdb re-analysed the reads in MiXCR, keeping a single row per CDR3 protein. The sample includes 400,000 to 600,000 distinct CDR3 sequences, 25% to 40% of them seen just once. This clonotype was counted a few times. The CDR3 loop spans 16 amino acids. Germline V gene sequence: CDR1 SGHDT, CDR2 YYEEEE. Trimming took 2 bases from V and 4 from J, leaving 16 bases between them. All sequencing subjects had displayed CD8+CD57+ cell expansion on flow cytometry. Among the patients, all had severe acquired aplastic anemia.

This clonotype was obtained from a human donor with aplastic anemia. The chain uses TRBV5-6 and TRBJ1-5; D is uncertain. Sequencing input: sorted CD4+, CD8+, or CD8+CD57+ T cells (not recorded which) from PBMCs. CDR3 nucleotide sequence: TGTGCCAGCAGCTTAAGCAGAGTCGGAAGGAATCAGCCCCAGCATTTT. Encoded protein: CASSLSRVGRNQPQHF.